Listed below are T cell receptor beta chains from one sample, sequenced in a study of PD-1 blockade in classical Hodgkin lymphoma. Measured with immunoSEQ multiplex PCR; TCRdb has only the in-frame clones, and not every one. The profile covers about 51,000 clones, with 60% to 80% appearing a single time and 15% to 20% taken by the ten largest. This specimen was peripheral blood mononuclear cells (PBMCs), taken before the fourth cycle of nivolumab. All receptors derive from a human donor with classical Hodgkin lymphoma. The CDR3 runs from the conserved cysteine through the conserved F or W. A D gene is named only where the DNA matches it firmly. Clone size is stated in some rows and not others, as once, few, many or a class when expanded.

NA,TRBV7-3,NA,TRBJ1-1,TGTGCCAGCAGCTTGGGGCAGGGGAACACTGAAGCTTTCTTT,CASSLGQGNTEAFF
NA,TRBV7-9,TRBD2,TRBJ2-3,TGTGCCAGCAGCTCCGGGACTAGCGGGGGTGATACGCAGTATTTT,CASSSGTSGGDTQYF
NA,TRBV29-1,NA,TRBJ2-5,TGCAGCTATCTGAATGCAGGGTCGTACGAACAGACCCAGTACTTC,CSYLNAGSYEQTQYF
NA,TRBV18,NA,TRBJ1-5,TGTGCCAGCTCACCACTCCCGGGGAGCAATCAGCCCCAGCATTTT,CASSPLPGSNQPQHF
NA,TRBV5-1,TRBD1,TRBJ1-4,TGCGCCAGCACCGAGACAGGGAACGACGAAAAACTGTTTTTT,CASTETGNDEKLFF
NA,TRBV1,NA,TRBJ1-3,TGCACCAGCAGTACCGACAGGGCGAGCTCTGGAAACACCATATATTTT,CTSSTDRASSGNTIYF
NA,TRBV7-2,NA,TRBJ1-2,TGTGCCAGCAGCTTTGCGGACCTCTATGGCTACACCTTC,CASSFADLYGYTF
medium-sized,TRBV5-6,NA,TRBJ2-7,TGTGCCAGCAGCTTAGACCTCTCCTACGAGCAGTACTTC,CASSLDLSYEQYF
NA,TRBV29-1,TRBD1,TRBJ2-3,TGCAGCGTCCGACAGGGGTCAGATACGCAGTATTTT,CSVRQGSDTQYF
NA,TRBV7-9,NA,TRBJ2-7,TGTGCCAGCAGCTTAGCGCCAGAAGGGGGAAGTGAGTACTTC,CASSLAPEGGSEYF
medium-sized,TRBV11-3,NA,TRBJ2-7,TGTGCCAGCAGCATAGATGACGACAGCTACGAGCAGTACTTC,CASSIDDDSYEQYF
NA,TRBV6-4,NA,TRBJ2-7,TGTGCCAGCTGCCGGGCGCAGTACTTC,CASCRAQYF
NA,TRBV27,NA,TRBJ1-2,TGTGCCAGCAGTCCCGACGTAGAGAACTATGGCTACACCTTC,CASSPDVENYGYTF
NA,TRBV15,NA,TRBJ2-7,TGTGCCACCAGCAGGGCTGGACAGTCCTACGAGCAGTACTTC,CATSRAGQSYEQYF
medium-sized,TRBV11-3,NA,TRBJ2-7,TGTGCCAGCAGCTCTAGACAGGGAGGGAACCGCGAGCAGTACTTC,CASSSRQGGNREQYF
NA,TRBV4-3,NA,TRBJ1-2,TGCGCCAGCAGCCAAGATTTGGAGGGGCAGGAGAGTTATGGCTACACCTTC,CASSQDLEGQESYGYTF
NA,TRBV19,TRBD2,TRBJ2-7,TGTGCCAGTAGTATAGAACCCGGGACTAGCAAGTACTTC,CASSIEPGTSKYF
NA,TRBV30,NA,TRBJ1-6,TGTGCCTGTAGGGAGCAAGGGGGGATTTCACCCCTCCACTTT,CACREQGGISPLHF
NA,TRBV19,TRBD2,TRBJ2-1,TGTGCCAGTAGTGCTACTAGCGGGGGGCTGAATGAGCAGTTCTTC,CASSATSGGLNEQFF
NA,TRBV2,NA,TRBJ2-6,TGTGCCAGCAGTGACAGGGCTGGGGCCAACGTCCTGACTTTC,CASSDRAGANVLTF
once,TRBV7-3,TRBD1,TRBJ1-6,TGTGCCAGCAGCAAGACAGGGAGGGGTGCACCCCTCCACTTT,CASSKTGRGAPLHF
NA,TRBV5-1,NA,TRBJ2-5,TGCGCCAGCAGCTTGGCAACAGGGACTTTCCAAGAGACCCAGTACTTC,CASSLATGTFQETQYF
NA,TRBV2,NA,TRBJ1-5,TGTGCCAGCAGTTCGGCAGGGAATCAGCCCCAGCATTTT,CASSSAGNQPQHF
NA,TRBV5-1,NA,TRBJ2-3,TGCGCCAGCATCTTGGCGACGGGGGTGGGCACAGATACGCAGTATTTT,CASILATGVGTDTQYF
NA,TRBV19,NA,TRBJ1-1,TGTGCCAGTAGGCAGCAGGTGATTACTGAAGCTTTCTTT,CASRQQVITEAFF
NA,TRBV6-5,TRBD2,TRBJ2-2,TGTGCCAGCAATTACTTAGCGGGAGCGAACACCGGGGAGCTGTTTTTT,CASNYLAGANTGELFF
NA,TRBV29-1,TRBD1,TRBJ1-1,TGCAGCGTGGCACAGGGGCAGCCTGAAGCTTTCTTT,CSVAQGQPEAFF
NA,TRBV6-5,NA,TRBJ1-2,TGTGCCAGCAGTTACGACAAGTCGGGGAACTATGGCTACACCTTC,CASSYDKSGNYGYTF
NA,TRBV6-6,NA,TRBJ2-2,TGTGCCAGCAGGAGGGGACAGAACACCGGGGAGCTGTTTTTT,CASRRGQNTGELFF
NA,TRBV27,TRBD1,TRBJ1-1,TGTGCCAGCAGTTTTAGACAGGGGATGAACGGAGAAGCTTTCTTT,CASSFRQGMNGEAFF
NA,TRBV5-8,TRBD1,TRBJ2-6,TGTGCCAGCAGCTTGGACGGACAGGTATTCTCTGGGGCCAACGTCCTGACTTTC,CASSLDGQVFSGANVLTF
NA,TRBV14,TRBD2,TRBJ2-5,TGTGCCAGCAGCCAAGGCGTGACTAGCGGCCAAGAGACCCAGTACTTC,CASSQGVTSGQETQYF